The 21 T cell receptor beta chains in this list originate from one sample, sequenced in a study of blood T cell repertoires in COVID-19. Clones were read by immunoSEQ multiplex PCR, and TCRdb kept only the in-frame ones, dropping some. This sample has about 83,000 clones, with roughly 87% found just once. Sequencing input: peripheral blood. The source is a woman aged 50 to 60 with active or convalescent COVID-19.

In this sample, this clone turned up a few times. V and J are TRBV13 and TRBJ1-5; perhaps TRBD1 as D (6 bases). Germline V gives CDR1 PRHDT, CDR2 FYEKMQ (reference sequence). The CDR3 is 14 residues long. V was cut by 3 bases and J by 5 bases, with 11 bases left in between. The CDR3 nucleotides read TGTGCCAGCAGCTTGAGGGGGACGGATCAGCCCCAGCATTTT. Its translation is CASSLRGTDQPQHF.

The chain recombines TRBV11-1 with TRBJ2-2, with D possibly matching TRBD1 (5 bases). V dropped 3 bases and J dropped 0 bases, with 8 bases sitting between them. The CDR3 consists of 15 residues. Germline V lookup: CDR1 SGHAT, CDR2 FQDESV (reference sequence). As DNA, the CDR3 is TGTGCCAGCAGCTTCACCAGGGCGAACACCGGGGAGCTGTTTTTT. Protein product: CASSFTRANTGELFF.

V usage is TRBV3-1 (or the pseudogene TRBV3-2) and J usage is TRBJ1-1; TRBD1 is a possible D gene (6 bases). The V gene lost 2 bases and the J gene lost 9 bases, with 16 bases spanning the gap. This CDR3 is 14 amino acids long. Germline CDR1 LGHDT, CDR2 YNNKEL (reference sequence). DNA of the CDR3: TGTGCCAGCAGCCAAAGAGGGACACGTCAGCAAGCTTTCTTT. This translates into CASSQRGTRQQAFF.

V and J are TRBV19 and TRBJ2-7; D perhaps matches TRBD2 (6 bases). The CDR3 is made up of 16 amino acids. Germline V gene sequence: CDR1 LNHDA, CDR2 SQIVND (reference sequence). Trimming stripped 3 bases from V and 5 bases from J, with 20 bases between. The CDR3 spells CASSINEGGFSHEQYF. The CDR3, as DNA: TGTGCCAGTAGTATCAATGAGGGAGGCTTTTCCCACGAGCAGTACTTC.

This rearrangement joins TRBV5-1 to TRBJ2-1; TRBD1 aligns across 8 bases. Germline V gene lookup returns CDR1 SGHRS and CDR2 YFSETQ. Losses at the gene ends were 4 bases for V and 5 bases for J; bases not matched to a gene: 5. The CDR3 consists of 14 residues. In DNA, the CDR3 is TGCGCCAGCAGCCCGGACAGGGAGGACAATGAGCAGTTCTTC. Its protein product is CASSPDREDNEQFF.

This chain joins TRBV4-1 and TRBJ1-5; possibly TRBD1 for D (6 bases). The ends were cut back, 6 bases at V and 0 bases at J, with 15 bases in the middle. CDR1 MGHRA and CDR2 YSYEKL come from the germline V gene. The CDR3 is made up of 16 amino acids. The CDR3 nucleotides read TGCGCCAGCAGTCAACCGGGACACCCTAGCAATCAGCCCCAGCATTTT. It yields the protein CASSQPGHPSNQPQHF.

The chain links TRBV12-3 or TRBV12-4 to TRBJ1-1, with 8 bases lining up with TRBD1. This CDR3 contains 11 residues. J gave up 11 bases and V 4 bases, and 3 bases lay outside the gene matches. This CDR3 is CASSSDRVAFF. DNA of the CDR3: TGTGCCAGCAGTTCGGACAGGGTCGCTTTCTTT.

This clone was recorded once. This chain connects TRBV6-5 to TRBJ2-3; 11 bases are shared with TRBD2. V lost 5 bases to trimming and J lost 3 bases; unmatched junction nucleotides: 1. CDR3 length: 14 amino acids. Germline V gene lookup returns CDR1 MNHEY and CDR2 SVGAGI. The DNA for the CDR3 is TGTGCCAGCAGTATAGCGGGGGGGACAGATACGCAGTATTTT. It encodes CASSIAGGTDTQYF.

This clone was detected a few times. V is TRBV5-1 and J is TRBJ2-7; 8 nucleotides line up with TRBD1. Germline CDR1 and CDR2: SGHRS and YFSETQ. The CDR3 sequence is 15 residues long. V lost 0 bases and J lost 0; bases outside the gene matches: 2. CDR3 bases: TGCGCCAGCAGCTTGGACAGGGGGTTCTCCTACGAGCAGTACTTC. Amino acid sequence: CASSLDRGFSYEQYF.

This chain connects TRBV24-1 to TRBJ2-3, with D tentatively TRBD1 (6 bases). The CDR3 has 15 amino acids. Germline V gives CDR1 KGHDR, CDR2 SFDVKD. The V end lost 2 bases, the J end lost 5 bases, and 13 bases lay between the germline ends. CDR3: CATSDSGQTLDTQYF. Here the CDR3 DNA reads TGTGCCACCAGTGATTCCGGACAGACCCTAGATACGCAGTATTTT.

V is TRBV5-1 and J is TRBJ2-5; 9 positions agree with TRBD2. Germline-derived CDR1 and CDR2 are SGHRS and YFSETQ. CDR3 size: 16 residues. Trimming took 0 bases from V and 5 from J; bases not matched to a gene: 8. This CDR3 is CASSLATSGKGETQYF. The CDR3 coding sequence is TGCGCCAGCAGCTTGGCGACTAGCGGTAAGGGGGAGACCCAGTACTTC.

The genes are TRBV3-1 (or the pseudogene TRBV3-2) and TRBJ1-1, with a weak D call TRBD1 (6 bases). The germline V gene has CDR1 LGHDT and CDR2 YNNKEL (reference sequence). V lost 4 bases and J 4 bases, leaving 13 bases between the germline ends. The CDR3 is 14 amino acids. The CDR3 nucleotides are TGTGCCAGCAGCCCCCAACAGGGAAGCACTGAAGCTTTCTTT. Translating it yields CASSPQQGSTEAFF.

CDR3 in amino acids: CASSRSGPSYGYTF. CDR3 in DNA: TGTGCCAGCTCACGATCCGGTCCGAGCTATGGCTACACCTTC. This chain links TRBV18 with TRBJ1-2; D uncertain. CDR3 size: 14 residues. Germline values: CDR1 KGHSH, CDR2 LQKENI. V was clipped by 4 bases and J by 4 bases, with 13 bases between them.

The V gene is TRBV2, the J gene TRBJ1-5; TRBD1 agrees at 8 bases. Per the germline V gene, CDR1 is SNHLY and CDR2 is FYNNEI. The CDR3 is made up of 14 amino acids. Germline trimming cut 8 bases from V and 3 bases from J; bases unmatched to any gene: 6. CDR3 nucleotide sequence: TGTGCCAGCGGGACAGGTTCAAACAATCAGCCCCAGCATTTT. This translates into CASGTGSNNQPQHF.

V is TRBV4-2 and J is TRBJ1-3, with 8 bases that match TRBD1. The V gene's germline CDR1 is LGHNA and CDR2 YNFKEQ. After removal of 0 bases from V and 0 bases from J, the junction contained 1 base not matched to a gene. The CDR3 has 16 residues. The CDR3 loop is CASSQETGGSGNTIYF. Here the CDR3 DNA reads TGTGCCAGCAGCCAAGAAACAGGGGGCTCTGGAAACACCATATATTTT.

This chain connects TRBV7-2 to TRBJ1-2, with 7 bases aligning to TRBD1. The CDR3 runs to 14 residues. After removal of 5 bases from V and 5 bases from J, the junction contained 8 bases not matched to a gene. Germline V gene lookup returns CDR1 SGHTA and CDR2 FQGNSA. CDR3 coding DNA: TGTGCCAGCAGCCTCCTGACAGGGAGTTATGGCTACACCTTC. Residues: CASSLLTGSYGYTF.

A word on this clone: This specimen includes other DNA sequences encoding the same CDR3. This chain connects TRBV30 to TRBJ2-3, with D possibly TRBD2 on 6 matching bases. The CDR3 consists of 14 residues. Trimming cost V 0 bases and J 3 bases, with 10 bases left between them. Germline-derived CDR1 and CDR2 are GTSNPN and SVGIG (reference sequence). This CDR3 reads CAWSVTGGTDTQYF. The CDR3 bases are TGTGCCTGGAGTGTCACTGGGGGGACAGATACGCAGTATTTT.

This chain connects TRBV7-9 to TRBJ1-2, with D possibly TRBD1 on 6 matching bases. The CDR3 runs 13 residues. Germline loops: CDR1 SEHNR, CDR2 FQNEAQ (reference sequence). Trimming pared 0 bases from V and 6 bases from J, leaving 8 bases between. CDR3 region: CASSLAPGDGYTF. CDR3 nucleotides: TGTGCCAGCAGCTTAGCGCCAGGGGATGGCTACACCTTC.

J is TRBJ1-2 and V is TRBV7-2, with 11 bases lining up with TRBD1. With 4 bases clipped from V and 8 bases from J, the junction kept 6 bases outside the gene matches. The germline V gene encodes CDR1 SGHTA and CDR2 FQGNSA. This CDR3 is built from 14 residues. The chain's CDR3 is CASSSRTGGAGYTF. DNA of the CDR3: TGTGCCAGCAGCTCCAGGACAGGGGGCGCGGGCTACACCTTC.

V and J are TRBV4-3 and TRBJ1-1, with D unclear. Looked up from germline, CDR1 is LGHNA and CDR2 is YSLEER. Deletions cut 0 bases from V and 6 bases from J, with 8 bases between. This CDR3 contains 13 residues. The DNA of the CDR3 is TGCGCCAGCAGCCAAGATTTGGAGGCTGAAGCTTTCTTT. Protein product: CASSQDLEAEAFF.

J is TRBJ1-2 and V is TRBV9, with TRBD1 as a possible D gene (5 bases). V was pared by 0 bases and J by 7 bases, with 10 bases between. The CDR3 spans 13 residues. The V gene's germline CDR1 is SGDLS and CDR2 YYNGEE. CDR3 DNA: TGTGCCAGCAGCGTAGTTCAGGGTTTTGGCTACACCTTC. Translation gives CASSVVQGFGYTF.